This T cell receptor beta chain was sequenced during a study of blood T cell repertoires in COVID-19. Study-level information: Samples came from the United States, Italy and Spain, spanning acute and convalescent COVID-19. Sources were T cells, B-cell-depleted T cells, or PBMCs; the material itself was cDNA or gDNA.

Original handling: Estimation of nucleated cell counts relied on the amplification of reference gene primers. TCRdb's table, derived via immunoSEQ multiplex PCR, lists solely in-frame clones and lacks some. That table furnishes V, J and clone size, whereas the DNA furnished D and trimming. This table holds approximately 170,000 clones, approximately 89% found once. Germline V CDR1 and CDR2: MDHEN, SYDVKM. The CDR3 loop spans 15 amino acids. Between the trimmed V and J ends, which lost 6 bases and 1 base, there was a span of 12 bases. Sequencing input: peripheral blood. The sequence was obtained from a man between 65 and 85 years old with acute or convalescent COVID-19. The chain is built from TRBV28 and TRBJ2-2; maybe TRBD1 (6 bases). The DNA of the CDR3 is TGTGCCAGCAGAAACCGGGACAAGAACACCGGGGAGCTGTTTTTT. Protein: CASRNRDKNTGELFF.